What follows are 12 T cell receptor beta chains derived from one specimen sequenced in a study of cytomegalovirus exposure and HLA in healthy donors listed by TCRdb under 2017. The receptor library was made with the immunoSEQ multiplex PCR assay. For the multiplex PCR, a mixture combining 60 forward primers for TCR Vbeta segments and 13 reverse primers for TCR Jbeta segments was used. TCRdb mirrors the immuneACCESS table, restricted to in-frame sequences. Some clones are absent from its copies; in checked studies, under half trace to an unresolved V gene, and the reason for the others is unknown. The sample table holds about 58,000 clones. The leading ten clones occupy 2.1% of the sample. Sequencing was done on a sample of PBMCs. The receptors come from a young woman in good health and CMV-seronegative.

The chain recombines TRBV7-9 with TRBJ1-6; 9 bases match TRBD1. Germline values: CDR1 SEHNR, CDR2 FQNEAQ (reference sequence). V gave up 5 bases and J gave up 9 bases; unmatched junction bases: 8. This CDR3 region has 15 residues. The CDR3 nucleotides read TGTGCCAGCAGCACGTGGGACAGGGAAACTTCACCCCTCCACTTT. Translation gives CASSTWDRETSPLHF.

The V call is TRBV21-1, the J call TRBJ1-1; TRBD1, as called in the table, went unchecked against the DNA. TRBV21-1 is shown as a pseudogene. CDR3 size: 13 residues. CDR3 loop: CASSIRDRGHAFF. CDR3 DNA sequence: TGTGCCAGCAGCATCCGGGACAGGGGGCATGCTTTCTTT.

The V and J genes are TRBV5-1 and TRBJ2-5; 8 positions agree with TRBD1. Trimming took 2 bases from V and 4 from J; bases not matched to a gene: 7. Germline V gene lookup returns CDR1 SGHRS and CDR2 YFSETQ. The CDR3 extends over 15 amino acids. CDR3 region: CASSFTGTGVETQYF. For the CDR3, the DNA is TGCGCCAGCAGCTTCACCGGGACAGGTGTAGAGACCCAGTACTTC.

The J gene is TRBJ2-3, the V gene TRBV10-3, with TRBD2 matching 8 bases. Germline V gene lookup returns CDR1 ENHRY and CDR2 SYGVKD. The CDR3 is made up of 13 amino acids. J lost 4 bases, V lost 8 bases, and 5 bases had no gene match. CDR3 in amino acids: CAIAGLGADTQYF. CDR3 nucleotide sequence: TGTGCCATCGCGGGACTAGGCGCAGATACGCAGTATTTT.

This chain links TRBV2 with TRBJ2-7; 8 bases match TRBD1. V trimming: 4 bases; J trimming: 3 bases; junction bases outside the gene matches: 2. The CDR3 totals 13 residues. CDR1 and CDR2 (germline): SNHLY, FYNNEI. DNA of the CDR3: TGTGCCAGCAGTGGTGACAGGGGCTACGAGCAGTACTTC. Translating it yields CASSGDRGYEQYF. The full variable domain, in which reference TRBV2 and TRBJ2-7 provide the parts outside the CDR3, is EPEVTQTPSHQVTQMGQEVILRCVPISNHLYFYWYRQILGQKVEFLVSFYNNEISEKSEIFDDQFSVERPDGSNFTLKIRSTKLEDSAMYFCASSGDRGYEQYFGPGTRLTVT.

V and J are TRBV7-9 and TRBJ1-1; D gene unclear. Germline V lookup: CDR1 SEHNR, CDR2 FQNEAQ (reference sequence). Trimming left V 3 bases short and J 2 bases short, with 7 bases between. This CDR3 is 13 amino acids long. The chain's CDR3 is CASSFAANTEAFF. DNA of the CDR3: TGTGCCAGCAGCTTCGCGGCAAACACTGAAGCTTTCTTT.

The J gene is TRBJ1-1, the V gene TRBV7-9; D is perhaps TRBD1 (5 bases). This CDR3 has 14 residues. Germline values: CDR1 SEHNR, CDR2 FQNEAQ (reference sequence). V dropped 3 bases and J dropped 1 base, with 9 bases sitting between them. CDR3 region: CASSLYQGNTEAFF. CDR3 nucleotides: TGTGCCAGCAGCTTGTATCAGGGGAACACTGAAGCTTTCTTT.

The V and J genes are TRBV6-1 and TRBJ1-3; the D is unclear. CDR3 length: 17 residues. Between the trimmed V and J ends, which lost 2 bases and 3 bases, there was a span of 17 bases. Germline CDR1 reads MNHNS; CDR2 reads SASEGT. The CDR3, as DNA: TGTGCCAGCAGTGAATCGGTGTCCGGACTCCTTGGAAACACCATATATTTT. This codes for CASSESVSGLLGNTIYF.

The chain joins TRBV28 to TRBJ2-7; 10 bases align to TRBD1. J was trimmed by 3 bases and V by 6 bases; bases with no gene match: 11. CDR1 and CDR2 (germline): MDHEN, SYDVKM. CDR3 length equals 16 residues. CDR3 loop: CASRPYPGQGVYEQYF. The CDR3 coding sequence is TGTGCCAGCAGACCCTATCCAGGACAGGGGGTCTACGAGCAGTACTTC.

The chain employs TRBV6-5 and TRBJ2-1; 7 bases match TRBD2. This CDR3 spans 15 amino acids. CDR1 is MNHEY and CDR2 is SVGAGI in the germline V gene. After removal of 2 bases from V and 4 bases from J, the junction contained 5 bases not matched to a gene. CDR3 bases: TGTGCCAGCAGTTACGTCCAGCGGGGTTACAATGAGCAGTTCTTC. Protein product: CASSYVQRGYNEQFF.

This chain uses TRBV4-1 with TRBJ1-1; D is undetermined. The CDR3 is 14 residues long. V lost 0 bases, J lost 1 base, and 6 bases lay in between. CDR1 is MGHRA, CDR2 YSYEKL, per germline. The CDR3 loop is CASSQESQNTEAFF. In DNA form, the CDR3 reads TGCGCCAGCAGCCAAGAGTCCCAGAACACTGAAGCTTTCTTT.

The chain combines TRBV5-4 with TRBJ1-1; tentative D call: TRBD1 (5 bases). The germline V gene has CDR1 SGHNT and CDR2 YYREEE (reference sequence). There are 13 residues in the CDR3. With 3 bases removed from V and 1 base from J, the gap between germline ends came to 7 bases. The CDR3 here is CASSWGRNTEAFF. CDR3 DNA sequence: TGTGCCAGCAGCTGGGGCCGGAACACTGAAGCTTTCTTT. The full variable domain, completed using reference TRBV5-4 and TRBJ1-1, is ETGVTQSPTHLIKTRGQQVTLRCSSQSGHNTVSWYQQALGQGPQFIFQYYREEENGRGNFPPRFSGLQFPNYSSELNVNALELDDSALYLCASSWGRNTEAFFGQGTRLTVV.